This T cell receptor beta chain comes out of a study of T cells in Graves' hyperthyroidism and ophthalmopathy. The CDR3 covers 11 residues. The V segment lost 3 bases and the J segment 12 bases; nucleotides outside the gene matches: 2. Per the germline V gene, CDR1 is MNHNS and CDR2 is SASEGT. In regard to this clonotype: What it binds is unknown.

Ophthalmopathy patients all had a Clinical Activity Score of at least 3, a NOSPECS grade of at least 4 and disease under 3 months old. Fresh peripheral blood, roughly 9.8 ml of it, supplied the PBMCs. Amplified TCR beta CDR3 regions derived from RNA transcripts. RT-PCR in the first round (using the HTBI primer set) targeted the TCR CDR3. TCRdb called the multiplex PCR reads again in MiXCR, with one record for every CDR3 protein. The sample has fewer than 450,000 distinct CDR3 sequences, around 18% seen once. Study observations and caveats: Progression to ophthalmopathy was predicted a median of 6.5 months early.

The gene calls are TRBV6-1 and TRBJ2-1; 7 nucleotides match TRBD1. The TCR comes from a man aged 18 to 30 with Graves' ophthalmopathy. The sequencing input was blood. CDR3 sequence: CASSEDRRQFF. The CDR3 DNA reads TGTGCCAGCAGTGAGGACAGGCGGCAGTTCTTC.